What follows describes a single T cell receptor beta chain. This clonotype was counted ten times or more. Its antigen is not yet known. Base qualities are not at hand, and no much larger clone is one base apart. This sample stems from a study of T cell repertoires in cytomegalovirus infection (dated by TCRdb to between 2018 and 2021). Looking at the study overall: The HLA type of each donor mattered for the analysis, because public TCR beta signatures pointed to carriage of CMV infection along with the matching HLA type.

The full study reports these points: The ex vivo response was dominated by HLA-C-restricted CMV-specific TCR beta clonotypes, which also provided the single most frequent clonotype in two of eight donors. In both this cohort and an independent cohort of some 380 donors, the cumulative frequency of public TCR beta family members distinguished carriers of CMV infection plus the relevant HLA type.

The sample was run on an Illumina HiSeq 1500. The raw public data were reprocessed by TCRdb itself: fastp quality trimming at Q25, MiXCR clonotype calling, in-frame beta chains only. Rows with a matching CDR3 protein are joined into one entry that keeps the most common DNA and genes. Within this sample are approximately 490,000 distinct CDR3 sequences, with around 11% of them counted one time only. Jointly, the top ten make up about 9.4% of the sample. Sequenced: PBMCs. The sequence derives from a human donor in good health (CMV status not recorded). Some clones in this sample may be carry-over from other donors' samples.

This receptor carries the CDR3 CSGGLAGSERFF. The DNA reads TGCAGCGGGGGACTAGCGGGATCTGAGAGGTTCTTC. The V and J genes are TRBV29-1 and TRBJ2-1; 13 of the junction bases match TRBD2. The CDR3 has 12 amino acids, counting the end cysteine and phenylalanine. Just CDR3 DNA is preserved here, 36 bases in frame from base 1. The germline V gene specifies SQVTM as CDR1 and ANQGSEA as CDR2. The germline V and J ends show losses of 7 bases and 15 bases respectively, and no gene match explains 9 bases of the junction.